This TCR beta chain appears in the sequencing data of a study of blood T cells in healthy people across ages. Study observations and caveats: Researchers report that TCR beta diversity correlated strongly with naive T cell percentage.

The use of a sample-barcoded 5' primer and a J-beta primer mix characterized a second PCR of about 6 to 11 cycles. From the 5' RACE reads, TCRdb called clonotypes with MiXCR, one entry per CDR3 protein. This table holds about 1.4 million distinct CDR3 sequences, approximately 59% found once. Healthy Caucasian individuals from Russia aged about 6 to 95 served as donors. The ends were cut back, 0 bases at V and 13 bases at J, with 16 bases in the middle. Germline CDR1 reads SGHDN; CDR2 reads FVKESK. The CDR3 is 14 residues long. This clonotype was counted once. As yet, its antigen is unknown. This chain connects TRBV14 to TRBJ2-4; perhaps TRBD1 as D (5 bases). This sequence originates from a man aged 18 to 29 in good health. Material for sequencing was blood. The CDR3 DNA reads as TGTGCCAGCAGCCAAGATATAGGGGCGAATGAGCAGTACTTC. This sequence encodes CASSQDIGANEQYF.